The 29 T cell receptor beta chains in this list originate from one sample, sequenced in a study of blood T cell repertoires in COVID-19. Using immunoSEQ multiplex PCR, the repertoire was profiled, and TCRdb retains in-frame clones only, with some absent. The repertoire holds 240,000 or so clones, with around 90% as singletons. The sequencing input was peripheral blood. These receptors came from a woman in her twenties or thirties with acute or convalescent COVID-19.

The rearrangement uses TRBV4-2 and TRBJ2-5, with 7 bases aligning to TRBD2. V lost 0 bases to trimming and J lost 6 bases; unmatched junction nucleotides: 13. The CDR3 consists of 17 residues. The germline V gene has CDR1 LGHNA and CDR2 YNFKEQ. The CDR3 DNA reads TGTGCCAGCAGCCAAGAGGCCGCTGGCGGGAGTATGAAGACCCAGTACTTC. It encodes CASSQEAAGGSMKTQYF.

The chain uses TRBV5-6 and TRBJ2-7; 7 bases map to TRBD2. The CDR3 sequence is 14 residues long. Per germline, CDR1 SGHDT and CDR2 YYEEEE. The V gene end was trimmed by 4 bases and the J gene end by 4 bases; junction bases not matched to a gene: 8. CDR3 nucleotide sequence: TGTGCCAGCAGCAACCGACTAGCCCTATACGAGCAGTACTTC. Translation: CASSNRLALYEQYF.

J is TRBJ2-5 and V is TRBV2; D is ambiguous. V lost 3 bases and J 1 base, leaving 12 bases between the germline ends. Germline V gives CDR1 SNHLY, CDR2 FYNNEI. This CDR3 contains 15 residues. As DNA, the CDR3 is TGTGCCAGCAGTGATGCAGCGTTTTTCCAAGAGACCCAGTACTTC. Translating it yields CASSDAAFFQETQYF.

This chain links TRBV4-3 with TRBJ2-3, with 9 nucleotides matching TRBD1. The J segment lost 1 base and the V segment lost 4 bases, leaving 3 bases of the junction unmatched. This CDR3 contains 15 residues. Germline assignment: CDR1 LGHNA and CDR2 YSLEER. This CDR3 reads CASSLWTGGTDTQYF. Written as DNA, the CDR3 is TGCGCCAGCAGCCTTTGGACAGGGGGCACAGATACGCAGTATTTT.

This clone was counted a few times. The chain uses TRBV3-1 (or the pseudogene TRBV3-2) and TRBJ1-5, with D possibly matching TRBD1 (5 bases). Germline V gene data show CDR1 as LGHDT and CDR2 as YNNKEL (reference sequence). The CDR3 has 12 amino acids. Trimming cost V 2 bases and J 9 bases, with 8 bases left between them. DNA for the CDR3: TGTGCCAGCAGCCAAATCCAGGGGCCCCAGCATTTT. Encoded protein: CASSQIQGPQHF.

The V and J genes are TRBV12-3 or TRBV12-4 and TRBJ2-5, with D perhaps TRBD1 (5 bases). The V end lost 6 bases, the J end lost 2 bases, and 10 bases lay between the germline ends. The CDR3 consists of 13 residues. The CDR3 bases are TGTGCCAGCAGCCGACAGTTTCAAGAGACCCAGTACTTC. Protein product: CASSRQFQETQYF.

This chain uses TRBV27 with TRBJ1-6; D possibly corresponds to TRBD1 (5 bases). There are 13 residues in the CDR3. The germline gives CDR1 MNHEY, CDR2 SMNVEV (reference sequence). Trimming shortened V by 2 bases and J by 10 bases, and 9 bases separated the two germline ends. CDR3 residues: CASSLPGRSPLHF. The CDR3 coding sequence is TGTGCCAGCAGTTTACCAGGGAGGTCACCCCTCCACTTT.

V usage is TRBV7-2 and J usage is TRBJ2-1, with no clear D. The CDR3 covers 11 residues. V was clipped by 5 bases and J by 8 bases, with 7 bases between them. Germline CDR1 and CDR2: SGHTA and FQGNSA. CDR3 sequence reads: CASSALDEQFF. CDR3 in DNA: TGTGCCAGCAGCGCTTTAGATGAGCAGTTCTTC.

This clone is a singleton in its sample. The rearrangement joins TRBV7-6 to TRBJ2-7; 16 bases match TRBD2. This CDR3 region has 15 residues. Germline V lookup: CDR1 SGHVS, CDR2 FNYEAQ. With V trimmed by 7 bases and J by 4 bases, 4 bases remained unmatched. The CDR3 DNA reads TGTGCCAGCATGGGACTAGCGGGAGGGAGGTACGAGCAGTACTTC. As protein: CASMGLAGGRYEQYF.

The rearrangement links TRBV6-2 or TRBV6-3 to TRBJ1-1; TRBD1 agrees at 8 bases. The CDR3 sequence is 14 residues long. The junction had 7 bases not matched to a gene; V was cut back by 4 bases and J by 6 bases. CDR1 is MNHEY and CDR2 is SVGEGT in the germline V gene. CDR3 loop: CASSLTRGRAEAFF. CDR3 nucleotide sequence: TGTGCCAGCAGTTTAACCAGGGGGCGGGCTGAAGCTTTCTTT.

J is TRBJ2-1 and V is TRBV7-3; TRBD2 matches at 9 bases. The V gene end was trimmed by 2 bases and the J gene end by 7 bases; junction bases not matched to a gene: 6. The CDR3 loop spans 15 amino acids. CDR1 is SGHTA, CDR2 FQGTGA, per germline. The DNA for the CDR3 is TGTGCCAGCAGCTTAGGGGCGGGAGGGCCGAATGAGCAGTTCTTC. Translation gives CASSLGAGGPNEQFF.

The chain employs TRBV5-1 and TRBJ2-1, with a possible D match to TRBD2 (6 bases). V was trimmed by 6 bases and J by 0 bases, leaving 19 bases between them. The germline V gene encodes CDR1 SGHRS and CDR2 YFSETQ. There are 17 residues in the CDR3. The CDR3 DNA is TGCGCCAGCACCCCGGGGGTAGCGCTACTCTCCTACAATGAGCAGTTCTTC. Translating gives CASTPGVALLSYNEQFF.

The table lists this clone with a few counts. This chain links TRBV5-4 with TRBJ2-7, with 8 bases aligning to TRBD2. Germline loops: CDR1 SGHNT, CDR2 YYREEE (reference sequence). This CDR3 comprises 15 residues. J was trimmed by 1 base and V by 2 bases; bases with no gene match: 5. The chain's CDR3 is CASSLRLAKSYEQYF. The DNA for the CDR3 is TGTGCCAGCAGCTTAAGACTAGCGAAATCCTACGAGCAGTACTTC.

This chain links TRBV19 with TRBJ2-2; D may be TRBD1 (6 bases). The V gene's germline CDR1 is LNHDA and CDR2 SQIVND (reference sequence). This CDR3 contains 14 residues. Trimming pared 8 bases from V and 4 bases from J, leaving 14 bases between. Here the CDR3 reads CASSRGSGTGELFF. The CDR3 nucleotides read TGTGCCAGTTCAAGGGGGAGCGGCACCGGGGAGCTGTTTTTT.

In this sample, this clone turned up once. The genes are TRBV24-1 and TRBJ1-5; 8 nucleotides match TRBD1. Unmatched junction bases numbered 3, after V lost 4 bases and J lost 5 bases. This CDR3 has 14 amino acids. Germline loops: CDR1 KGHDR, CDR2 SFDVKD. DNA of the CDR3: TGTGCCACCAGTGAGGGACAGGAGTATCAGCCCCAGCATTTT. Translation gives CATSEGQEYQPQHF.

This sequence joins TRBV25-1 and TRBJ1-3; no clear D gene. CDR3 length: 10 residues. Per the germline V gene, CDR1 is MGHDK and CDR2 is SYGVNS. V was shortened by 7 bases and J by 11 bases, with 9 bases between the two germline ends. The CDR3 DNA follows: TGTGCCAGCACCGGTGATTCCATATATTTT. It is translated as CASTGDSIYF.

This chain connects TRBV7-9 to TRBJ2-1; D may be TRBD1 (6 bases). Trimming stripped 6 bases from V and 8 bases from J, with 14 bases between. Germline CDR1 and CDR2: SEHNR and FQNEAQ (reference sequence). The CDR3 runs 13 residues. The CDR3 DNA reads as TGTGCCAGCAGATACAGGGCCAGGGATGAGCAGTTCTTC. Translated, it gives CASRYRARDEQFF. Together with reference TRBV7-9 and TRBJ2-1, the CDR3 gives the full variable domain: DTGVSQNPRHKITKRGQNVTFRCDPISEHNRLYWYRQTLGQGPEFLTYFQNEAQLEKSRLLSDRFSAERPKGSFSTLEIQRTEQGDSAMYLCASRYRARDEQFFGPGTRLTVL.

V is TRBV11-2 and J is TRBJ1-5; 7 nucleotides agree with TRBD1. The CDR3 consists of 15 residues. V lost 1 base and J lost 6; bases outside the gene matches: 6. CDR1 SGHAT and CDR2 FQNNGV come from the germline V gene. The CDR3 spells CASSLAGGHRQPQHF. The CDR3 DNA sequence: TGTGCCAGCAGCTTAGCAGGGGGGCACCGTCAGCCCCAGCATTTT. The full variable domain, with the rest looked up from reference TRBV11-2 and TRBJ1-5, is EAGVAQSPRYKIIEKRQSVAFWCNPISGHATLYWYQQILGQGPKLLIQFQNNGVVDDSQLPKDRFSAERLKGVDSTLKIQPAKLEDSAVYLCASSLAGGHRQPQHFGDGTRLSIL.

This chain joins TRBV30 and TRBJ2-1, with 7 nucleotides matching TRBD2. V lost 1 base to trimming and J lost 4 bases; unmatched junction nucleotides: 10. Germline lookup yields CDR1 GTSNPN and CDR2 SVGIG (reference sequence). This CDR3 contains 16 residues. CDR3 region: CAWSAVPSGAYNEQFF. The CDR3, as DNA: TGTGCCTGGAGTGCCGTGCCGAGCGGGGCTTACAATGAGCAGTTCTTC.

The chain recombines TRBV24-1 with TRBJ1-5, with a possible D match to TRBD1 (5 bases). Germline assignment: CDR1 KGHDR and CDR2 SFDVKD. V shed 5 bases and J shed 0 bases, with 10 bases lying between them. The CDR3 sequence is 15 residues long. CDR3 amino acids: CATSAGGYSNQPQHF. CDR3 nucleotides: TGTGCCACCAGTGCCGGGGGGTATAGCAATCAGCCCCAGCATTTT.

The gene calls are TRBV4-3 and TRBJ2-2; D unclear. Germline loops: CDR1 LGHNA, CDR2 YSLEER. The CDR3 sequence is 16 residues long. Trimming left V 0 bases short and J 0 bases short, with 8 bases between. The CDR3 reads CASSQDGLPNTGELFF. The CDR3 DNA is TGCGCCAGCAGCCAAGATGGGCTACCGAACACCGGGGAGCTGTTTTTT.

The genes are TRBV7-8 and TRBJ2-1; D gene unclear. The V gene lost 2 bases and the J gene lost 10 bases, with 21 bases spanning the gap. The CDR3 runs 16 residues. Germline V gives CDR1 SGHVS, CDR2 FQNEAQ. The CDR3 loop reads CASSLPARTLGVEQFF. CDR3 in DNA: TGTGCCAGCAGCTTACCCGCTCGCACCCTAGGCGTCGAGCAGTTCTTC.

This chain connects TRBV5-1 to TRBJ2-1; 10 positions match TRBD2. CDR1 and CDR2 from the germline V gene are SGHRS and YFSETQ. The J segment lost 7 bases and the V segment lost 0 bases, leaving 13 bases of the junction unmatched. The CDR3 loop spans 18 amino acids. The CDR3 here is CASSLAARLGSGGNEQFF. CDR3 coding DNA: TGCGCCAGCAGCTTGGCTGCCAGGTTGGGTAGCGGGGGGAATGAGCAGTTCTTC.

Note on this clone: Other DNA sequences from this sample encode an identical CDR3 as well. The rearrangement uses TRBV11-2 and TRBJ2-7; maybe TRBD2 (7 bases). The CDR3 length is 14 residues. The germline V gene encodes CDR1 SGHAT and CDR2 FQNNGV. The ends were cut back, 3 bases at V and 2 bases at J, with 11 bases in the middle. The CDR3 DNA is TGTGCCAGCAGCTTGGGCGGGGGCACCTACGAGCAGTACTTC. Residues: CASSLGGGTYEQYF.

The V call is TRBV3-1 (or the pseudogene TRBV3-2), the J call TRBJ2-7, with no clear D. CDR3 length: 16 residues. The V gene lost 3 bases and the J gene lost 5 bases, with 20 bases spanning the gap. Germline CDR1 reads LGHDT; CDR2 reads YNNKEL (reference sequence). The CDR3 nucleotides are TGTGCCAGCAGCCAGACCCGGCTGCGGCCCCCGGACGAGCAGTACTTC. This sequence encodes CASSQTRLRPPDEQYF.

The CDR3 sequence is CASSLGQTGEKLFF. The CDR3 DNA sequence: TGTGCCAGCAGCTTGGGACAGACAGGGGAAAAACTGTTTTTT. The V gene is TRBV7-2, the J gene TRBJ1-4; 7 bases align to TRBD1. V gave up 3 bases and J gave up 8 bases; unmatched junction bases: 6. The CDR3 sequence is 14 residues long. CDR1 and CDR2 from the germline V gene are SGHTA and FQGNSA.

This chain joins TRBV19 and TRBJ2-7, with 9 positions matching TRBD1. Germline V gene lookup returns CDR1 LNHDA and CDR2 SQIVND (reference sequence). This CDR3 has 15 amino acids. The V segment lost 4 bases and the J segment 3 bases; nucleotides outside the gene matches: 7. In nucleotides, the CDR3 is TGTGCCAGTAGTAAACTGCGGGACAGGGTCTACGAGCAGTACTTC. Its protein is CASSKLRDRVYEQYF.

The CDR3 region is CASSPSSSSNTEAFF. CDR3 nucleotides: TGCGCCAGCAGCCCATCTAGTTCGTCGAACACTGAAGCTTTCTTT. V and J are TRBV4-1 and TRBJ1-1; no clear D. The CDR3 has 15 residues. V was trimmed by 4 bases and J by 1 base, leaving 13 bases between them. The germline V gene encodes CDR1 MGHRA and CDR2 YSYEKL.

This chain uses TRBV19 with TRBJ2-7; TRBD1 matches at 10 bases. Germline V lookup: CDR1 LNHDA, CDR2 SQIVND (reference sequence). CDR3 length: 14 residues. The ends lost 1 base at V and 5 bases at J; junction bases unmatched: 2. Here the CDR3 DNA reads TGTGCCAGTAGTATAGGACAGGGGGCGAACGAGCAGTACTTC. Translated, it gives CASSIGQGANEQYF.